This T cell receptor (beta chain) appears in the sequencing data of a study of Ad26.COV2.S vaccination and SARS-CoV-2 variants. Background on the study: Ad26.COV2.S, an intramuscular injection, was given once or twice 56 days apart. Findings of the study overall: Vaccine and placebo groups showed comparable non-spike TCR breadth. Vaccinated individuals (as opposed to placebo recipients) had higher spike-specific TCR breadth.

Only in-frame clones appear in the TCRdb table, and some are missing; sequencing was by immunoSEQ multiplex PCR. The sample consists of about 370,000 clones, 88% of them appearing once. Treatment defined: some 19 received Ad26.COV2.S at low or high dose, single or two shots; roughly 5 received placebo; per-sample allocation not given. Collection of samples fell on day 63 after the first vaccine or placebo injection. Boston provided a donor who was an adult aged 18-55 years. Of note for this clone: What it binds is unknown.

Trimming left V 4 bases short and J 1 base short, with 10 bases between. The CDR3 contains 14 residues. Per the germline V gene, CDR1 is MGHRA and CDR2 is YSYEKL. The chain is built from TRBV4-1 and TRBJ1-1, with D unclear. The source of this sequence is a person between 18 and 65 years old who received the Ad26.COV2.S COVID-19 vaccine or a placebo. Sequenced here: peripheral blood, sampled in a trial of Ad26.COV2.S vaccine versus placebo. CDR3 in amino acids: CASSPGPGNTEAFF. In DNA form, the CDR3 reads TGCGCCAGCAGCCCAGGTCCAGGGAACACTGAAGCTTTCTTT.